This T cell receptor beta chain was obtained from a study of shared clonotypes between healthy human individuals. Study conclusions and caveats: It was the non-shared clonotypes that had lower generation probabilities than clonotypes shared by all four donors. Read depth was anticipated to influence clonotype sharing among donors.

At a deep level, the assay was run. This table comes from immunoSEQ multiplex PCR, and its TCRdb copy is limited to in-frame clones, with some not included. The table has some 630,000 clones, about two thirds seen once. To note about this clone: The antigen is unknown. Different DNA sequences within this sample yield the same CDR3.

The CDR3 consists of 13 residues. Trimming left V 0 bases short and J 6 bases short, with 6 bases between. The V gene's germline CDR1 is SEHNR and CDR2 FQNEAQ (reference sequence). The healthy adult donors were HIV-negative and reported no recent acute infections or vaccinations. V usage is TRBV7-9 and J usage is TRBJ1-5, with D unresolved. The sequencing sample was made of memory CD4+ T cells sorted from blood. Subset meaning: CD45RA-negative fraction. This receptor was obtained from a woman aged 25 to 39 in good health. The CDR3 reads CASSLAGGQPQHF. CDR3 coding DNA: TGTGCCAGCAGCTTAGCTGGAGGTCAGCCCCAGCATTTT.